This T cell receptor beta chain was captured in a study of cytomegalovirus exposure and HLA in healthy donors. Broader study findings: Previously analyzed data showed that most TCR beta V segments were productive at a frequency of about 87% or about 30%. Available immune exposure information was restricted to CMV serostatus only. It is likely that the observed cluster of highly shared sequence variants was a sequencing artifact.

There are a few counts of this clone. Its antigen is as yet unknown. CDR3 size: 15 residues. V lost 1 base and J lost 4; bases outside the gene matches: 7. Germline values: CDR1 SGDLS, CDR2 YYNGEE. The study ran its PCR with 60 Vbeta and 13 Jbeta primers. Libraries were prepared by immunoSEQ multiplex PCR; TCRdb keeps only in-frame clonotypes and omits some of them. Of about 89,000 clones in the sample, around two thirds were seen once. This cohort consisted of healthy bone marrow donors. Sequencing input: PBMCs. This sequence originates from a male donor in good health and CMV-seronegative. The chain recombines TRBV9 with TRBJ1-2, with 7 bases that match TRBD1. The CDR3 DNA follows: TGTGCCAGCAGCGTAACGGGACAGAGCGTCTATGGCTACACCTTC. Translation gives CASSVTGQSVYGYTF.